This T cell receptor (beta chain) was retrieved from a study of blood T cell repertoires in COVID-19. About the research overall: Sites across the United States, Italy and Spain contributed samples from acute and convalescent COVID-19.

Germline values: CDR1 SGHAT, CDR2 FQNNGV. V lost 5 bases and J lost 8, with 19 bases in between. This CDR3 has 15 residues. Original analysis: Reference gene primer amplification yielded estimated nucleated cell counts. Sequencing used immunoSEQ multiplex PCR; TCRdb keeps in-frame clones, though not all of them. The V and J calls and clone size come from that table; D and trimming were worked out from the DNA. In the table there are about 300,000 clones, around 90% of which are singletons. The sequencing input was peripheral blood. The TCR originated in a man in his 70s with acute or convalescent COVID-19. The V and J genes are TRBV11-2 and TRBJ2-1; unclear D gene. CDR3: CASSPLGASVYEQFF. The CDR3, as DNA: TGTGCCAGCAGCCCCCTAGGTGCTAGTGTCTATGAGCAGTTCTTC.